Shown below are 9 T cell receptor beta chains from a single sample sequenced in a study of cytomegalovirus exposure and HLA in healthy donors. The table came from immunoSEQ multiplex PCR; TCRdb's copy has only in-frame clones and leaves some out. The data contain about 170,000 clones, around nine tenths of them singletons. The specimen sequenced was PBMCs. Every receptor here comes from a man between 18 and 29 years old in good health and CMV-seropositive.

The rearrangement links TRBV27 to TRBJ1-5, with TRBD1 identical over 9 bases. The J segment lost 2 bases and the V segment lost 6 bases, leaving 2 bases of the junction unmatched. Germline lookup yields CDR1 MNHEY and CDR2 SMNVEV (reference sequence). The CDR3 has 14 amino acids. For the CDR3, the DNA is TGTGCCAGCAGACAGGGGGCAGGCAATCAGCCCCAGCATTTT. Protein: CASRQGAGNQPQHF.

The J gene is TRBJ2-1, the V gene TRBV9, with TRBD2 as a possible D gene (5 bases). The CDR3 runs 14 residues. The V end was cut by 0 bases, the J end by 5 bases, with 9 bases between. Germline-derived CDR1 and CDR2 are SGDLS and YYNGEE. CDR3 sequence: CASSVGGRNNEQFF. DNA for the CDR3: TGTGCCAGCAGCGTAGGAGGGCGGAACAATGAGCAGTTCTTC. Supplemented by reference TRBV9 and TRBJ2-1, the full variable domain reads DSGVTQTPKHLITATGQRVTLRCSPRSGDLSVYWYQQSLDQGLQFLIQYYNGEERAKGNILERFSAQQFPDLHSELNLSSLELGDSALYFCASSVGGRNNEQFFGPGTRLTVL.

The chain links TRBV6-4 to TRBJ2-3, with 7 bases matching TRBD1. The CDR3 sequence is 16 residues long. V shed 0 bases and J 2 bases; nucleotides not matched to a gene: 5. The V gene's germline CDR1 is MRHNA and CDR2 SNTAGT. The CDR3 nucleotides read TGTGCCAGCAGTGACTCGAAGGGGGCCCACACAGATACGCAGTATTTT. The encoded protein is CASSDSKGAHTDTQYF.

The genes are TRBV27 and TRBJ2-1; tentative D call: TRBD2 (5 bases). This CDR3 is built from 13 residues. V lost 2 bases and J lost 4, with 6 bases in between. Looked up from germline, CDR1 is MNHEY and CDR2 is SMNVEV (reference sequence). Written as DNA, the CDR3 is TGTGCCAGCAGTTTAGGGGAGTACAATGAGCAGTTCTTC. Protein sequence: CASSLGEYNEQFF.

The rearrangement links TRBV6-1 to TRBJ2-4, with a weak D call TRBD1 (5 bases). V was pared by 1 base and J by 1 base, with 11 bases between. The CDR3 sequence is 16 residues long. CDR1 and CDR2 from the germline V gene are MNHNS and SASEGT. The CDR3 loop is CASSEGWGLAKNIQYF. The CDR3 DNA is TGTGCCAGCAGTGAAGGATGGGGCTTGGCCAAAAACATTCAGTACTTC.

The rearrangement uses TRBV11-3 and TRBJ2-1, with D possibly TRBD2 on 6 matching bases. The CDR3 consists of 13 residues. V lost 3 bases and J lost 5, with 8 bases in between. In germline, CDR1 is SGHNT, CDR2 YENEEA. The CDR3 coding sequence is TGTGCCAGCAGCTTGACTAGAAACAATGAGCAGTTCTTC. Translation: CASSLTRNNEQFF.

The rearrangement joins TRBV7-2 to TRBJ2-7; possibly TRBD1 for D (6 bases). CDR1 SGHTA and CDR2 FQGNSA come from the germline V gene. V was cut by 5 bases and J by 0 bases, with 14 bases left in between. This CDR3 region has 15 residues. CDR3 protein: CASSPMGASSYEQYF. The CDR3 DNA is TGTGCCAGCAGCCCCATGGGGGCATCCTCCTACGAGCAGTACTTC.

This sequence joins TRBV7-6 and TRBJ1-3, with 8 bases fitting TRBD1. V lost 5 bases, J lost 4 bases, and 10 bases stayed unmatched. CDR1 is SGHVS and CDR2 is FNYEAQ in the germline V gene. CDR3 length: 16 residues. The CDR3 here is CASSAFTGGEGNTIYF. CDR3 nucleotides: TGTGCCAGCAGCGCCTTTACAGGGGGAGAGGGAAACACCATATATTTT.

The V call is TRBV28, the J call TRBJ2-7; D is ambiguous. V shed 6 bases and J shed 2 bases, with 5 bases lying between them. This CDR3 is built from 11 residues. CDR1 and CDR2 (germline): MDHEN, SYDVKM. CDR3 bases: TGTGCCAGCAGCCGCGCCTACGAGCAGTACTTC. Protein: CASSRAYEQYF.